This T cell receptor (beta chain) was recovered during a study of CD8+CD57+ T cells in acquired aplastic anemia. This CDR3 has 14 residues. Germline V gene data show CDR1 as SNHLY and CDR2 as FYNNEI. The V end was cut by 7 bases, the J end by 3 bases, with 16 bases between. Profiling of TCR beta VDJ combinations and CDR3 sequences used genomic DNA as template. TCRdb reprocessed the reads with MiXCR, giving one entry per CDR3 protein. The profile shows about 170,000 distinct CDR3 sequences, about 64% of them singletons. Findings of the study overall: Between patients and controls, CD8+ Simpson's diversity did not vary significantly.

A note on this clonotype: Its antigen is currently unknown.

The clonotype was recovered from a human donor in good health. The sample comprised sorted CD4+, CD8+, or CD8+CD57+ T cells (not recorded which) from PBMCs. The rearrangement joins TRBV2 to TRBJ2-7; D ambiguous. The CDR3 bases are TGTGCCAGCATGCCCACGGGCGAGTACTACGAGCAGTACTTC. Residues: CASMPTGEYYEQYF.